These 6 T cell receptor beta chains came from one sample sequenced in a study of blood T cell repertoires in COVID-19. Profiled with immunoSEQ multiplex PCR; TCRdb holds only in-frame clones, not every one. This sample has 250,000 to 350,000 clones; about nine tenths occur once, and the top ten carry about 11%. Material for sequencing was peripheral blood. The receptor set was obtained from a young woman with COVID-19, enrolled during active disease.

The chain has TRBV10-2 and TRBJ1-1; the match to TRBD1 covers 7 bases. Unmatched junction bases numbered 7, after V lost 6 bases and J lost 3 bases. Germline V gene sequence: CDR1 WSHSY, CDR2 SAAADI. This CDR3 comprises 14 residues. This CDR3 is CASRETGFDTEAFF. DNA for the CDR3: TGCGCCAGCAGGGAGACAGGGTTCGACACTGAAGCTTTCTTT.

V is TRBV5-4 and J is TRBJ2-2, with 8 bases matching TRBD2. V dropped 4 bases and J dropped 2; count of bases not matched to a gene: 4. Germline loops: CDR1 SGHNT, CDR2 YYREEE (reference sequence). The CDR3 has 15 amino acids. DNA for the CDR3: TGTGCCAGCAGCCCTAGCGGGCCTAACACCGGGGAGCTGTTTTTT. Translated, it gives CASSPSGPNTGELFF.

V is TRBV24-1 and J is TRBJ1-5; D ambiguous. Germline V CDR1 and CDR2: KGHDR, SFDVKD. This CDR3 comprises 14 residues. Trimming removed 11 bases from V and 3 bases from J, with 16 bases in between. CDR3 loop: CARKDAGYNQPQHF. The CDR3, as DNA: TGTGCCAGGAAGGACGCGGGTTACAATCAGCCCCAGCATTTT.

This chain joins TRBV6-6 and TRBJ2-5, with D maybe TRBD2 (6 bases). Deletions cut 3 bases from V and 5 bases from J, with 13 bases between. CDR1 is MNHNY and CDR2 is SVGAGI in the germline V gene (reference sequence). CDR3 size: 14 residues. CDR3 coding DNA: TGTGCCAGCAGTTATATGCGAGGGAGGGAGACCCAGTACTTC. This codes for CASSYMRGRETQYF.

The gene calls are TRBV25-1 and TRBJ1-1; maybe TRBD1 (5 bases). V dropped 2 bases and J dropped 5 bases, with 9 bases sitting between them. The CDR3 has 13 amino acids. Per the germline V gene, CDR1 is MGHDK and CDR2 is SYGVNS. The CDR3 DNA reads TGTGCCAGCAGTGAAGCTGCAGGGACTGAAGCTTTCTTT. Its protein is CASSEAAGTEAFF. Filled out from reference TRBV25-1 and TRBJ1-1, the complete variable domain reads EADIYQTPRYLVIGTGKKITLECSQTMGHDKMYWYQQDPGMELHLIHYSYGVNSTEKGDLSSESTVSRIRTEHFPLTLESARPSHTSQYLCASSEAAGTEAFFGQGTRLTVV.

This chain links TRBV24-1 with TRBJ1-2, with D tentatively TRBD1 (6 bases). The V end lost 10 bases, the J end lost 4 bases, and 9 bases lay between the germline ends. CDR3 size: 11 residues. The germline gives CDR1 KGHDR, CDR2 SFDVKD. The CDR3: CATGDIYGYTF. DNA for the CDR3: TGTGCCACGGGGGACATCTATGGCTACACCTTC.